Reported below is one T cell receptor (beta chain). The PCR had 60 Vbeta and 13 Jbeta primers. Clones were read by immunoSEQ multiplex PCR, and TCRdb kept only the in-frame ones, dropping some. The sample lists around 55,000 clones, about four fifths occurring once. The CDR3 runs to 15 residues. V was pared by 1 base and J by 10 bases, with 6 bases of the junction left unmatched. Germline CDR1 is SGHTA and CDR2 is FQGNSA. The sample comes from a study of cytomegalovirus exposure and HLA in healthy donors. Looking at the study overall: Earlier results showed approximately 120 million unique TCR beta sequences derived from some 190 million T cells.

The material sequenced was PBMCs. The V call is TRBV7-2, the J call TRBJ2-1, with 11 bases aligning to TRBD2. This sequence was found in a female donor in good health and CMV-seronegative. CDR3 nucleotides: TGTGCCAGCAGCTTAGAGGCGACTAGCGGGGAAGAGCAGTTCTTC. Translated: CASSLEATSGEEQFF.